This T cell receptor beta chain came from a study of PD-L1 blockade in urothelial cancer. About the study: It was at 3 weeks (second dose) and 6 weeks after treatment start that blood was analyzed. Study conclusions and caveats: Pretreatment peripheral blood TCR clonality that fell below the median predicted better survival among the patients studied. By 3 weeks, tumor-associated blood clones had expanded more in durable-benefit patients.

As for this clone: Its specificity is unknown.

Time point meaning: pretreatment peripheral blood. Urothelial carcinoma affected the patients, and it was locally advanced or metastatic. TCRdb's copy holds only in-frame clones and misses some; the assay was immunoSEQ multiplex PCR. The sample has around 100,000 clones; around 86% are singletons. V trimming: 6 bases; J trimming: 10 bases; junction bases outside the gene matches: 15. This CDR3 contains 14 residues. Germline V lookup: CDR1 MNHNY, CDR2 SVGAGI (reference sequence). The rearrangement uses TRBV6-6 and TRBJ2-7; 7 positions match TRBD1. This TCR was recovered from a man aged 55 to 69 with urothelial cancer. Here the sequenced sample was PBMCs, taken around atezolizumab (anti-PD-L1) treatment. The chain's CDR3 is CASSRQGLILEQYF. Written as DNA, the CDR3 is TGTGCCAGCAGCCGACAGGGTCTAATATTAGAACAGTACTTC.